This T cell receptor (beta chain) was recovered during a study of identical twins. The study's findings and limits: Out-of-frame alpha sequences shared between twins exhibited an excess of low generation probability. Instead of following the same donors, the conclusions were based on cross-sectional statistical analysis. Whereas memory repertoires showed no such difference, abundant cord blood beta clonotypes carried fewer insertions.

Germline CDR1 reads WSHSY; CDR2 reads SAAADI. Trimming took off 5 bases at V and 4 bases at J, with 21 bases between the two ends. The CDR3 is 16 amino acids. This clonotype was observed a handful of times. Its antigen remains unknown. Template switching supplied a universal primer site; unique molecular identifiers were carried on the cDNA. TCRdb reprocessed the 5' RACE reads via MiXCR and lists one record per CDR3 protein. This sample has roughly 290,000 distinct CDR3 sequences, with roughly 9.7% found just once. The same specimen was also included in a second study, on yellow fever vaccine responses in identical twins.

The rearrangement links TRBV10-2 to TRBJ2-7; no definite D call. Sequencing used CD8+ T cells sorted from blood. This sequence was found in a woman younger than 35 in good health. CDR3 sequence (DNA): TGCGCCAGCAGTTCCCTCAGGCAAAGGACCCTTTACGAGCAGTACTTC. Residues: CASSSLRQRTLYEQYF.